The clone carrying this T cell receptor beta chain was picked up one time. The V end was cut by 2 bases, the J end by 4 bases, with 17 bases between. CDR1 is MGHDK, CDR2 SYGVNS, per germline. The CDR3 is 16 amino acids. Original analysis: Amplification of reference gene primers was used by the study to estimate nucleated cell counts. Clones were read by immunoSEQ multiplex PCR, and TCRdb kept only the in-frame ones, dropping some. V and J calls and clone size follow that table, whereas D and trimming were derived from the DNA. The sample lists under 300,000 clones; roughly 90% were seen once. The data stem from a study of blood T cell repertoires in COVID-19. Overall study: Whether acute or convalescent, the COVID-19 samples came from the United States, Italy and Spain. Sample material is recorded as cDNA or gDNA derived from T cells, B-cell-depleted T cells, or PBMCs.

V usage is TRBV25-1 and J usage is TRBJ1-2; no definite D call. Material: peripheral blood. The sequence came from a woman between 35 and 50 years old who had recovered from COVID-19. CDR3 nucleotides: TGTGCCAGCAGTGAACCCCACGGCGAGGGTAGCTATGGCTACACCTTC. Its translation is CASSEPHGEGSYGYTF.